A single T cell receptor (beta chain) is shown here with its context. No antigen is known for it. Profiled with immunoSEQ multiplex PCR; TCRdb holds only in-frame clones, not every one. The sample includes 1 million to 1.2 million clones, around three quarters of them seen just once. These data belong to a study of shared clonotypes between healthy human individuals. In the study overall: With ages of 18 to 49, the donors were a couple of women and three men. The study's findings and limits: Clonotypes which were not shared had lower generation probabilities than clonotypes that all four donors shared.

Every donor, a Caucasian adult, lived in Nashville, Tennessee. In the CD4+ fraction, cells were divided into CD45RA+ naive and CD45RA-negative memory subsets. The TCR sequence derives from a man between 18 and 35 years old in good health. Some clones in this sample may be carry-over from other donors' samples. Sequenced input: memory CD4+ T cells from PBMCs. The subset was: CD45RA-negative fraction.

The CDR3 reads CAWGQGANEQYF. CDR3 nucleotide sequence: TGTGCCTGGGGACAGGGGGCGAACGAGCAGTACTTC. The rearrangement links TRBV30 to TRBJ2-7; TRBD1 aligns across 11 bases. From germline, CDR1 is GTSNPN and CDR2 SVGIG (reference sequence). Trimming took 5 bases from V and 5 from J; bases not matched to a gene: 2. CDR3 length: 12 amino acids. The complete variable domain, with remaining parts taken from reference TRBV30 and TRBJ2-7, reads SQTIHQWPATLVQPVGSPLSLECTVEGTSNPNLYWYRQAAGRGLQLLFYSVGIGQISSEVPQNLSASRPQDRQFILSSKKLLLSDSGFYLCAWGQGANEQYFGPGTRLTVT.